This entry lists 20 T cell receptor beta chains sequenced from one sample in a study of cytomegalovirus exposure and HLA in healthy donors. Researchers ran the PCR with 60 Vbeta and 13 Jbeta primers. Assay: immunoSEQ multiplex PCR; the TCRdb copy retains only in-frame clones and omits some. The sample has 150,000 to 200,000 clones; over 75% are singletons. Sequencing was carried out using PBMCs. The receptor set was obtained from a woman aged 50 to 65 in good health and CMV-seronegative.

About this clone itself: The same CDR3 arises from other DNA sequences in this sample as well. The rearrangement joins TRBV7-9 to TRBJ1-5, with D unclear. The CDR3 has 13 residues. CDR1 and CDR2 (germline): SEHNR, FQNEAQ (reference sequence). Trimming cost V 2 bases and J 5 bases, with 7 bases left between them. CDR3 sequence: CASSLNRDQPQHF. The CDR3 coding sequence is TGTGCCAGCAGCTTAAATCGGGATCAGCCCCAGCATTTT.

The table lists this clone with a count of one. CDR3 sequence reads: CASSQDLSGRTGYTF. The CDR3 DNA reads TGCGCCAGCAGCCAAGATTTGTCCGGGAGGACTGGCTACACCTTC. The genes are TRBV4-3 and TRBJ1-2; D uncertain. The CDR3 length is 15 residues. Germline CDR1 reads LGHNA; CDR2 reads YSLEER. V was trimmed by 0 bases and J by 7 bases, leaving 15 bases between them.

V usage is TRBV23-1 and J usage is TRBJ2-7; 8 bases map to TRBD1. TRBV23-1 is an open reading frame, and its role is uncertain. This CDR3 has 14 residues. V lost 0 bases to trimming and J lost 7 bases; unmatched junction nucleotides: 5. For the CDR3, the DNA is TGCGCCAGCAGTCAATCGGACAGGGTGGGGGAGCAGTACTTC. Translation gives CASSQSDRVGEQYF.

This sequence joins TRBV15 and TRBJ2-7; perhaps TRBD1 as D (6 bases). Trimming took 1 base from V and 4 from J, leaving 11 bases between them. The germline CDR1 and CDR2 sequences are LNHNV and YYDKDF (reference sequence). This CDR3 has 14 residues. CDR3 sequence reads: CATSRGLTGYEQYF. For the CDR3, the DNA is TGTGCCACCAGCAGAGGCCTCACAGGGTACGAGCAGTACTTC. Full variable domain (remainder filled in from reference TRBV15 and TRBJ2-7): DAMVIQNPRYQVTQFGKPVTLSCSQTLNHNVMYWYQQKSSQAPKLLFHYYDKDFNNEADTPDNFQSRRPNTSFCFLDIRSPGLGDTAMYLCATSRGLTGYEQYFGPGTRLTVT.

DNA for the CDR3: TGCGCCAGCAGCGCACTAGCGGGAGTTGGAGAGCAGTACTTC. As protein: CASSALAGVGEQYF. V and J are TRBV10-2 and TRBJ2-7; 11 bases match TRBD2. V lost 6 bases, J lost 7 bases, and 8 bases stayed unmatched. CDR1 and CDR2 from the germline V gene are WSHSY and SAAADI. This CDR3 is built from 14 residues.

V is TRBV7-8 and J is TRBJ2-1, with TRBD2 as a possible D gene (5 bases). Germline loops: CDR1 SGHVS, CDR2 FQNEAQ. V lost 1 base to trimming and J lost 6 bases, with 13 bases between them. The CDR3 is made up of 15 amino acids. CDR3 sequence (DNA): TGTGCCAGCAGCTTAGTAAGAGGGCTCGGCAATGAGCAGTTCTTC. This encodes CASSLVRGLGNEQFF.

J is TRBJ2-1 and V is TRBV18; tentative D call: TRBD2 (6 bases). V was cut by 1 base and J by 2 bases, with 15 bases left in between. Germline V gives CDR1 KGHSH, CDR2 LQKENI. The CDR3 has 17 residues. The CDR3, as DNA: TGTGCCAGCTCACCACGCGTAGGGGACTCCCCCTACAATGAGCAGTTCTTC. Its translation: CASSPRVGDSPYNEQFF.

V usage is TRBV27 and J usage is TRBJ2-7; D not resolved. This CDR3 has 12 residues. Trimming took 4 bases from V and 7 from J, leaving 11 bases between them. Germline lookup yields CDR1 MNHEY and CDR2 SMNVEV (reference sequence). The CDR3 region is CASSSPPLEQYF. CDR3 coding DNA: TGTGCCAGCAGTTCCCCCCCCTTGGAGCAGTACTTC.

V gene TRBV18 combines with J gene TRBJ2-5; D is unclear. This CDR3 comprises 13 residues. V was cut by 1 base and J by 2 bases, with 5 bases left in between. Germline lookup yields CDR1 KGHSH and CDR2 LQKENI. The CDR3 spells CASSPLRQETQYF. The CDR3 bases are TGTGCCAGCTCACCACTACGGCAAGAGACCCAGTACTTC.

V usage is TRBV10-1 and J usage is TRBJ2-2; 7 bases are shared with TRBD2. Germline-derived CDR1 and CDR2 are WNHNN and SYGVQD (reference sequence). J was trimmed by 2 bases and V by 6 bases; bases with no gene match: 3. The CDR3 sequence is 14 residues long. The CDR3 is CASRAGYNTGELFF. As DNA, the CDR3 is TGCGCCAGCAGAGCGGGGTATAACACCGGGGAGCTGTTTTTT.

As concerns this clone: One end of the junction fails to match germline, which may point to a read error. The rearrangement links TRBV7-9 to TRBJ1-2; 9 bases are a match to TRBD1. This CDR3 is built from 12 residues. Germline CDR1 reads SEHNR; CDR2 reads FQNEAQ (reference sequence). The CDR3 coding sequence is TGTTCCAGCAGCCGGACAGGGGAGGGCTACACCTTC. It translates to CSSSRTGEGYTF.

A few counts support this clone. The rearrangement joins TRBV7-2 to TRBJ1-6; tentatively, D is TRBD1 (5 bases). Germline V lookup: CDR1 SGHTA, CDR2 FQGNSA. This CDR3 has 15 residues. The V and J ends lost 7 bases and 3 bases respectively, with 13 bases between them. The DNA for the CDR3 is TGTGCCAGCAATCACAGGCAAAACTATAATTCACCCCTCCACTTT. Translating it yields CASNHRQNYNSPLHF.

The chain joins TRBV21-1 to TRBJ1-1; the table's D call TRBD1 went unverified against the DNA. TRBV21-1 corresponds to a pseudogene. The CDR3 length is 14 residues. CDR3 in DNA: TGTGCCAGCAGCAAAGGCAGGGGACCCACTGAAGCTTTCTTT. Its protein is CASSKGRGPTEAFF.

The V and J genes are TRBV7-2 and TRBJ1-2; D is unclear. Trimming removed 1 base from V and 4 bases from J, with 10 bases in between. The germline V gene has CDR1 SGHTA and CDR2 FQGNSA. The length of the CDR3 is 14 residues. The CDR3 spells CASSLVSPVYGYTF. CDR3 sequence (DNA): TGTGCCAGCAGCTTAGTATCCCCGGTCTATGGCTACACCTTC.

The chain joins TRBV7-9 to TRBJ2-3; 13 bases are shared with TRBD2. J lost 2 bases, V lost 3 bases, and 11 bases had no gene match. Germline assignment: CDR1 SEHNR and CDR2 FQNEAQ (reference sequence). The CDR3 totals 19 residues. The CDR3 reads CASSFELAGGSSITDTQYF. As DNA, the CDR3 is TGTGCCAGCAGCTTTGAACTAGCGGGAGGGAGTTCCATCACAGATACGCAGTATTTT.

This chain uses TRBV7-6 with TRBJ2-1, with 7 bases matching TRBD2. This CDR3 region has 16 residues. V shed 5 bases and J 0 bases; nucleotides not matched to a gene: 7. The germline V gene has CDR1 SGHVS and CDR2 FNYEAQ. The CDR3 region is CASSPLGGSSYNEQFF. As DNA, the CDR3 is TGTGCCAGCAGCCCTCTGGGCGGGAGCTCCTACAATGAGCAGTTCTTC.

The chain employs TRBV11-3 and TRBJ2-1; no firm D call. The CDR3 has 15 residues. V lost 3 bases to trimming and J lost 2 bases, with 11 bases between them. From germline, CDR1 is SGHNT and CDR2 YENEEA. CDR3 sequence: CASSFDPRPYNEQFF. The CDR3 coding sequence is TGTGCCAGCAGCTTTGACCCCAGGCCCTACAATGAGCAGTTCTTC.

V usage is TRBV7-8 and J usage is TRBJ1-1; 8 bases map to TRBD1. Germline-derived CDR1 and CDR2 are SGHVS and FQNEAQ. The CDR3 is made up of 17 amino acids. V was pared by 1 base and J by 0 bases, with 7 bases of the junction left unmatched. The CDR3 DNA reads TGTGCCAGCAGCTTAGTAGTGGTCAGGGGGCTGAACACTGAAGCTTTCTTT. It translates to CASSLVVVRGLNTEAFF.

V is TRBV9 and J is TRBJ2-1; 9 bases fit TRBD2. The V gene's germline CDR1 is SGDLS and CDR2 YYNGEE. The length of the CDR3 is 15 residues. The V gene end was trimmed by 1 base and the J gene end by 6 bases; junction bases not matched to a gene: 5. The CDR3 DNA sequence: TGTGCCAGCAGCGTACTGGCGGGAGGGATCAATGAGCAGTTCTTC. The encoded protein is CASSVLAGGINEQFF.

The table lists this clone with a few counts. The genes are TRBV5-1 and TRBJ1-2; 7 nucleotides align to TRBD1. Trimming took 4 bases from V and 7 from J; bases not matched to a gene: 13. The CDR3 extends over 15 amino acids. The germline V gene has CDR1 SGHRS and CDR2 YFSETQ. The CDR3 DNA reads as TGCGCCAGCAGCACCAGACACAGGGGACGGGCTGGCTACACCTTC. It encodes CASSTRHRGRAGYTF.